One sample yielded the 25 T cell receptor beta chains listed below, sequenced in a study of blood T cells in healthy people across ages. Primed by a sample-barcoded 5' primer and a J-beta primer mix, a second PCR proceeded for about 6 to 11 cycles. One entry per CDR3 protein, called by TCRdb with MiXCR from the 5' RACE reads. The data hold some 750,000 distinct CDR3 sequences, with approximately 21% observed a single time. What was sequenced was blood. These receptors were obtained from a man in his 70s in good health.

In its sample, this clonotype was seen a few times. The chain carries TRBV29-1 and TRBJ1-1, with D possibly matching TRBD1 (5 bases). Trimming took off 3 bases at V and 3 bases at J, with 11 bases between the two ends. CDR1 is SQVTM, CDR2 ANQGSEA, per germline. The CDR3 has 13 amino acids. CDR3 sequence: CSVEWQGDTEAFF. The DNA for the CDR3 is TGCAGCGTTGAGTGGCAGGGCGACACTGAAGCTTTCTTT.

The chain carries TRBV10-3 and TRBJ2-7; D may be TRBD1 or TRBD2 (6 bases each). V lost 4 bases and J lost 4, with 17 bases in between. The CDR3 length is 15 residues. Germline values: CDR1 ENHRY, CDR2 SYGVKD. The CDR3 bases are TGTGCCATCAGTGTTGAGGGGGGCTTGAGGTACGAGCAGTACTTC. Translation gives CAISVEGGLRYEQYF.

This clonotype was picked up a small number of times. The chain carries TRBV6-5 and TRBJ2-1, with D maybe TRBD1 (8 bases). V was trimmed by 8 bases and J by 8 bases, leaving 22 bases between them. This CDR3 has 15 residues. Germline V gene data show CDR1 as MNHEY and CDR2 as SVGAGI. CDR3 region: CASSPGRTGIDEQFF. CDR3 in DNA: TGTGCCAGCTCCCCCGGGAGGACAGGGATCGATGAGCAGTTCTTC.

CDR3 DNA: TGTGCCAGCAGCTTAAGACTCAGCGGGCAAGGTTACAATGAGCAGTTCTTC. It yields the protein CASSLRLSGQGYNEQFF. V gene TRBV7-6 combines with J gene TRBJ2-1; possibly TRBD2 for D (6 bases). Germline values: CDR1 SGHVS, CDR2 FNYEAQ. V was shortened by 2 bases and J by 4 bases, with 18 bases between the two germline ends. The CDR3 length is 17 residues.

The J gene is TRBJ1-1, the V gene TRBV7-9; no clear D. V was pared by 4 bases and J by 5 bases, with 14 bases between. CDR1 is SEHNR and CDR2 is FQNEAQ in the germline V gene (reference sequence). CDR3 length: 14 amino acids. The CDR3 sequence: CASSSRRGLTEAFF. DNA of the CDR3: TGTGCCAGCAGCTCGCGGAGAGGTTTGACTGAAGCTTTCTTT. Full variable domain (remainder filled in from reference TRBV7-9 and TRBJ1-1): DTGVSQNPRHKITKRGQNVTFRCDPISEHNRLYWYRQTLGQGPEFLTYFQNEAQLEKSRLLSDRFSAERPKGSFSTLEIQRTEQGDSAMYLCASSSRRGLTEAFFGQGTRLTVV.

The chain joins TRBV4-3 to TRBJ1-4, with a weak D call TRBD1 (6 bases). In germline, CDR1 is LGHNA, CDR2 YSLEER. Trimming removed 3 bases from V and 8 bases from J, with 16 bases in between. The CDR3 is made up of 15 amino acids. For the CDR3, the DNA is TGCGCCAGCAGCCAGAGGGGGAGGAGGCAAGAAAAACTGTTTTTT. This sequence encodes CASSQRGRRQEKLFF.

A few counts support this clonotype. V usage is TRBV6-2 or TRBV6-3 and J usage is TRBJ2-1; no clear D gene. The length of the CDR3 is 13 residues. CDR1 is MNHEY, CDR2 SVGEGT, per germline. Trimming stripped 7 bases from V and 10 bases from J, with 17 bases between. The CDR3 DNA reads TGTGCCAGCAAAACATTAGAGGCGAAGGAGCAGTTCTTC. Its translation: CASKTLEAKEQFF.

This clonotype was observed a handful of times. The chain uses TRBV5-6 and TRBJ2-4; D may be TRBD1 (6 bases). The V and J ends lost 1 base and 9 bases respectively, with 17 bases between them. CDR1 is SGHDT, CDR2 YYEEEE, per germline. This CDR3 comprises 15 residues. The CDR3 DNA is TGTGCCAGCAGCTTGAGCTATGGGGGCGATATCATTCAGTACTTC. This gives the protein CASSLSYGGDIIQYF. Full variable domain (rest looked up from reference TRBV5-6 and TRBJ2-4): DAGVTQSPTHLIKTRGQQVTLRCSPKSGHDTVSWYQQALGQGPQFIFQYYEEEERQRGNFPDRFSGHQFPNYSSELNVNALLLGDSALYLCASSLSYGGDIIQYFGAGTRLSVL.

In the case of this clonotype: Germline is not matched at one junction end, which may reflect a read error. The chain combines TRBV18 with TRBJ1-3; the D is unclear. Germline V gives CDR1 KGHSH, CDR2 LQKENI. The CDR3 is 11 residues long. CDR3 sequence reads: CASSLENTIYF. The CDR3 coding sequence is TGTGCCAGCTCTTTAGAAAACACCATATACTTT.

This clonotype was seen only a few times. This rearrangement joins TRBV7-9 to TRBJ1-5; D uncertain. CDR1 and CDR2 from the germline V gene are SEHNR and FQNEAQ (reference sequence). Trimming shortened V by 5 bases and J by 3 bases, and 11 bases separated the two germline ends. The CDR3 spans 14 residues. The CDR3 DNA reads TGTGCCAGCAGCCCCTCCGTAGACAATCAGCCCCAGCATTTT. This translates into CASSPSVDNQPQHF.

The chain carries TRBV15 and TRBJ1-3, with TRBD1 as a possible D gene (5 bases). Deletions cut 1 base from V and 3 bases from J, with 7 bases between. This CDR3 has 14 residues. Germline CDR1 reads LNHNV; CDR2 reads YYDKDF (reference sequence). The CDR3 spells CATSRGDSGNTIYF. DNA of the CDR3: TGTGCCACCAGCAGAGGAGACAGTGGAAACACCATATATTTT.

This clonotype has just a few counts. The J gene is TRBJ2-5, the V gene TRBV29-1, with D possibly being TRBD1 or TRBD2 (5 bases each). Per germline, CDR1 SQVTM and CDR2 ANQGSEA. The V gene lost 4 bases and the J gene lost 5 bases, with 11 bases spanning the gap. CDR3 size: 12 residues. The CDR3 sequence: CSVVREGETQYF. The CDR3 bases are TGCAGCGTTGTGAGAGAGGGGGAGACCCAGTACTTC.

The chain carries TRBV3-1 and TRBJ1-1; D is possibly TRBD1 (6 bases). V gave up 6 bases and J gave up 4 bases, with 12 bases separating them. CDR3 length: 13 amino acids. Germline CDR1 LGHDT, CDR2 YNNKEL (reference sequence). As DNA, the CDR3 is TGTGCCAGCAGACTACAGGGTGGCACTGAAGCTTTCTTT. Translated: CASRLQGGTEAFF.

This clonotype was seen a handful of times. The chain employs TRBV4-1 and TRBJ2-5, with TRBD2 matching 10 bases. The CDR3 is 15 amino acids. Trimming at V came to 2 bases and at J to 4 bases, leaving 4 bases not matched to a gene. Germline CDR1 and CDR2: MGHRA and YSYEKL. The CDR3 region is CASSQPSGGGETQYF. The CDR3 DNA sequence: TGCGCCAGCAGCCAACCTAGCGGGGGAGGAGAGACCCAGTACTTC.

V and J are TRBV20-1 and TRBJ2-3; unclear D gene. The ends were cut back, 0 bases at V and 5 bases at J, with 15 bases in the middle. Germline CDR1 reads DFQATT; CDR2 reads SNEGSKA (reference sequence). The CDR3 is 15 residues long. The CDR3 bases are TGCAGTGCTAGAGATCCCCTAGGGCCCGGAGATACGCAGTATTTT. Translating gives CSARDPLGPGDTQYF.

The CDR3 DNA is TGTGCCAGCAGCTTACAAGCCCTAGGACAGCTCACTGAAGCTTTCTTT. It encodes CASSLQALGQLTEAFF. The genes are TRBV7-6 and TRBJ1-1, with D possibly being TRBD1 (6 bases). V was cut by 2 bases and J by 4 bases, with 17 bases left in between. The germline V gene has CDR1 SGHVS and CDR2 FNYEAQ. CDR3 length equals 16 residues. The variable domain in full, completed from reference TRBV7-6 and TRBJ1-1, reads GAGVSQSPRYKVTKRGQDVALRCDPISGHVSLYWYRQALGQGPEFLTYFNYEAQQDKSGLPNDRFSAERPEGSISTLTIQRTEQRDSAMYRCASSLQALGQLTEAFFGQGTRLTVV.

This clonotype turned up a few times. The chain has TRBV10-3 and TRBJ1-5; D is unresolved. The germline V gene has CDR1 ENHRY and CDR2 SYGVKD. This CDR3 is 13 amino acids long. The V end lost 3 bases, the J end lost 8 bases, and 11 bases lay between the germline ends. CDR3 sequence: CAISDTQAEPQHF. The CDR3 nucleotides read TGTGCCATCAGTGACACCCAGGCGGAGCCCCAGCATTTT.

This clonotype was counted between two and nine times. This chain joins TRBV20-1 and TRBJ1-2, with D tentatively TRBD1 (6 bases). The V end was cut by 7 bases, the J end by 4 bases, with 10 bases between. CDR1 and CDR2 (germline): DFQATT, SNEGSKA (reference sequence). The CDR3 runs 11 residues. Written as DNA, the CDR3 is TGCAGTGGGGGGGGCGCCTATGGCTACACCTTC. It codes for CSGGGAYGYTF.

The rearrangement uses TRBV20-1 and TRBJ1-5; TRBD1 matches 10 bases. Germline trimming cut 0 bases from V and 5 bases from J; bases unmatched to any gene: 1. The CDR3 is 14 residues long. Per germline, CDR1 DFQATT and CDR2 SNEGSKA (reference sequence). CDR3 bases: TGCAGTGCTAGAGAGGGGACAGGGGATCAGCCCCAGCATTTT. This encodes CSAREGTGDQPQHF.

The chain links TRBV29-1 to TRBJ2-5, with TRBD2 matching 9 bases. The CDR3 is 12 residues long. V shed 7 bases, J shed 5 bases, and the junction held 5 bases outside the gene matches. The germline CDR1 and CDR2 sequences are SQVTM and ANQGSEA. CDR3 sequence (DNA): TGCAGCGCGCGAGGACTAGCGGAGACCCAGTACTTC. Amino acid sequence: CSARGLAETQYF. Based on the CDR3 plus reference TRBV29-1 and TRBJ2-5, the full variable domain is SAVISQKPSRDICQRGTSLTIQCQVDSQVTMMFWYRQQPGQSLTLIATANQGSEATYESGFVIDKFPISRPNLTFSTLTVSNMSPEDSSIYLCSARGLAETQYFGPGTRLLVL.

This chain uses TRBV6-5 with TRBJ1-1, with 10 bases fitting TRBD1. Germline V gene sequence: CDR1 MNHEY, CDR2 SVGAGI. The CDR3 sequence is 14 residues long. V gave up 2 bases and J gave up 7 bases; unmatched junction bases: 4. Written as DNA, the CDR3 is TGTGCCAGCAGTTACGACAGGGGGCAAAATGAAGCTTTCTTT. Amino acid sequence: CASSYDRGQNEAFF.

This clonotype was seen many times. V and J are TRBV18 and TRBJ2-3; 10 positions match TRBD1. J lost 4 bases, V lost 8 bases, and 6 bases had no gene match. CDR1 and CDR2 from the germline V gene are KGHSH and LQKENI. This CDR3 has 14 amino acids. The CDR3 nucleotides read TGTGCCAGCAGCCCCGGACAGGGGGCAGATACGCAGTATTTT. This gives the protein CASSPGQGADTQYF.

The J gene is TRBJ2-1, the V gene TRBV7-2; 8 positions agree with TRBD1. The tail of the sequence fits TRBJ2-7 better, so the J call may be wrong. The CDR3 is 15 amino acids. Germline-derived CDR1 and CDR2 are SGHTA and FQGNSA. The CDR3 bases are TGTGCCAGCAGCACAGGACAGGGCCAAACCTACGAGCAGTACGTC. It codes for CASSTGQGQTYEQYV.

In DNA form, the CDR3 reads TGTGCCAGCAGTTTAAACGGAAATGAAAAACTGTTTTTT. As protein: CASSLNGNEKLFF. The genes are TRBV12-3 or TRBV12-4 and TRBJ1-4, with unresolved D. V was pared by 2 bases and J by 5 bases, with 6 bases between. The CDR3 contains 13 residues.

The chain carries TRBV12-3 or TRBV12-4 and TRBJ1-3; weak D call: TRBD1 (6 bases). V lost 7 bases and J 0 bases, leaving 13 bases between the germline ends. The CDR3 is made up of 15 amino acids. The CDR3 sequence: CASTLGGRSGNTIYF. In DNA, the CDR3 is TGTGCCAGCACCCTGGGGGGCCGCTCTGGAAACACCATATATTTT.